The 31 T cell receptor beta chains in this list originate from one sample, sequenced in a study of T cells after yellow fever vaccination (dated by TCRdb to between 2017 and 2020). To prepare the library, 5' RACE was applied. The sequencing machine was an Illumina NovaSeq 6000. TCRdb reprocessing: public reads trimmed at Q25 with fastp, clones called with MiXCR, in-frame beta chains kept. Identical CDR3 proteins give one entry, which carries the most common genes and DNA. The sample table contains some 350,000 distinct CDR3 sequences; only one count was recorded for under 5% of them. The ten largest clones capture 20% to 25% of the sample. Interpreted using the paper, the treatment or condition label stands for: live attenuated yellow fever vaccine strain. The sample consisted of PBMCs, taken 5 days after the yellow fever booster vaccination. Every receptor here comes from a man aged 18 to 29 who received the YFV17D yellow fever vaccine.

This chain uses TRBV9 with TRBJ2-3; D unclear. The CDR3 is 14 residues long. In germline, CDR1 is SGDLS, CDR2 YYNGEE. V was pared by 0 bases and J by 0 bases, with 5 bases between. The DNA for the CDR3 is TGTGCCAGCAGCGTAGGGGTCAGCACAGATACGCAGTATTTT. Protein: CASSVGVSTDTQYF. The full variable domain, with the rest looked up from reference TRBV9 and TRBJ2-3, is DSGVTQTPKHLITATGQRVTLRCSPRSGDLSVYWYQQSLDQGLQFLIQYYNGEERAKGNILERFSAQQFPDLHSELNLSSLELGDSALYFCASSVGVSTDTQYFGPGTRLTVL.

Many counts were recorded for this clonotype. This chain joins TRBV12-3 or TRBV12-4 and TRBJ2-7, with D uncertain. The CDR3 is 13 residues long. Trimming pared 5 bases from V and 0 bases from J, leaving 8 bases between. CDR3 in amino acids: CASSAGSSYEQYF. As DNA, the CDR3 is TGTGCCAGCAGTGCCGGAAGCTCCTACGAGCAGTACTTC.

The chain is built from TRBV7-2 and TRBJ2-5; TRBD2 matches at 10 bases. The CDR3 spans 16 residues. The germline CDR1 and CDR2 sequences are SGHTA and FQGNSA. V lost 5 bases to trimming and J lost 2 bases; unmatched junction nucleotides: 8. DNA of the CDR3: TGTGCCAGCAGCGTAGGGACTAGCGCGGGGCAAGAGACCCAGTACTTC. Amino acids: CASSVGTSAGQETQYF.

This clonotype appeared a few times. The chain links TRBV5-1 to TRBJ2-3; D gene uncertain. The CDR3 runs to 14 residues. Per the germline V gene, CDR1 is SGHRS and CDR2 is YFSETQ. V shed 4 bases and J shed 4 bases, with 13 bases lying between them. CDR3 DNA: TGCGCCAGCAGCGTAACCACGGGTGCAGATACGCAGTATTTT. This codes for CASSVTTGADTQYF. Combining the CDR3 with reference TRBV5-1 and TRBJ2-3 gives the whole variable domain KAGVTQTPRYLIKTRGQQVTLSCSPISGHRSVSWYQQTPGQGLQFLFEYFSETQRNKGNFPGRFSGRQFSNSRSEMNVSTLELGDSALYLCASSVTTGADTQYFGPGTRLTVL.

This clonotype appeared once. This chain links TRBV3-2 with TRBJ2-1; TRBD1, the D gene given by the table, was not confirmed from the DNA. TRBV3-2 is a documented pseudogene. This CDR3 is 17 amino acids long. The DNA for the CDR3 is TGTGCCAGCAGCCGGACGGGGGTCTGCACTTGGAGGAATGAGCAGTTCTTC. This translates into CASSRTGVCTWRNEQFF.

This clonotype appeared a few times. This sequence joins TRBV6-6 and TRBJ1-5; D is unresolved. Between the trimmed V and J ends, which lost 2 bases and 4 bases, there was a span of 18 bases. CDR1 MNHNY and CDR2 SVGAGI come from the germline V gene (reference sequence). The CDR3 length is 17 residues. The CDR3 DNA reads TGTGCCAGCAGTTACCCCCCTCGGGTCATGGAGAATCAGCCCCAGCATTTT. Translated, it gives CASSYPPRVMENQPQHF.

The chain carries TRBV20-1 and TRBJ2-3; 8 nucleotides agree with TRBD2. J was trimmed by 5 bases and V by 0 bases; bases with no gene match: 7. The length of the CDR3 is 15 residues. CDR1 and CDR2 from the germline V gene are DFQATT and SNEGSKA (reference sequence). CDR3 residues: CSARDLAGGQDTQYF. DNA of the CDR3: TGCAGTGCTAGAGATCTAGCGGGCGGGCAAGATACGCAGTATTTT.

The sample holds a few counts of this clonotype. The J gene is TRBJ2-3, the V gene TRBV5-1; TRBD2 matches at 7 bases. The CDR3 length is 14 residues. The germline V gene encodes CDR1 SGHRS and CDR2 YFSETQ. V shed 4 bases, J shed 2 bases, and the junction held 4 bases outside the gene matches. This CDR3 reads CASSKGLDTDTQYF. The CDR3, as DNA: TGCGCCAGCAGCAAAGGACTAGACACAGATACGCAGTATTTT.

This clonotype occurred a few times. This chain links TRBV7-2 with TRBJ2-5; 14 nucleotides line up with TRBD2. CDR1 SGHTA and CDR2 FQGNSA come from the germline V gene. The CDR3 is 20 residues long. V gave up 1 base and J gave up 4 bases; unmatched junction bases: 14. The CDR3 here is CASSLVGLAGAWRLRETQYF. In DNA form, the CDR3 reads TGTGCCAGCAGCTTAGTGGGACTAGCGGGGGCCTGGAGGTTGCGAGAGACCCAGTACTTC.

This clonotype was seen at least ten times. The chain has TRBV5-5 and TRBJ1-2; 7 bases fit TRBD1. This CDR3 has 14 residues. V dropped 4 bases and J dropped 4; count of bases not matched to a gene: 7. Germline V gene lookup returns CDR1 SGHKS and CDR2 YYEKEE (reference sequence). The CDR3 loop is CASSPDSGGYGYTF. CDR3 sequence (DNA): TGTGCCAGCAGCCCGGATTCAGGGGGCTATGGCTACACCTTC.

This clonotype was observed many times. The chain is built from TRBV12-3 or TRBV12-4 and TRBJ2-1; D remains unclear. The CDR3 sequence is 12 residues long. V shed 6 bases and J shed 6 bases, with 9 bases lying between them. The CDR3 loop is CASRSLPNEQFF. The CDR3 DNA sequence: TGTGCCAGCAGAAGCCTCCCCAATGAGCAGTTCTTC.

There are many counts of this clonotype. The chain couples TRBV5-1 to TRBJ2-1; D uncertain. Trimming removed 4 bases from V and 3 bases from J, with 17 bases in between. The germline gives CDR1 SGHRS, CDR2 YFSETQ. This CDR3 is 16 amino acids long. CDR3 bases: TGCGCCAGCAGCCCCAATTTGGGTAGGGTCTACAATGAGCAGTTCTTC. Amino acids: CASSPNLGRVYNEQFF.

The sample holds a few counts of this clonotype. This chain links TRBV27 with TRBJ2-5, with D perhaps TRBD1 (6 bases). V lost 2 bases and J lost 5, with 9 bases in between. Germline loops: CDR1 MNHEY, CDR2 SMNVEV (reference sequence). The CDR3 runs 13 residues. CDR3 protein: CASSLKRGETQYF. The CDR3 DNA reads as TGTGCCAGCAGTTTAAAGAGGGGGGAGACCCAGTACTTC.

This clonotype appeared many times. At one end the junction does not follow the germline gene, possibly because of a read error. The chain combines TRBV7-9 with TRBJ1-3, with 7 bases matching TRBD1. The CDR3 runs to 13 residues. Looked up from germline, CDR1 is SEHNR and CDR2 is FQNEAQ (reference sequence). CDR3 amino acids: CASSSSAGTVENF. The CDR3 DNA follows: TGTGCCAGCAGCTCGTCGGCCGGGACAGTAGAAAATTTT.

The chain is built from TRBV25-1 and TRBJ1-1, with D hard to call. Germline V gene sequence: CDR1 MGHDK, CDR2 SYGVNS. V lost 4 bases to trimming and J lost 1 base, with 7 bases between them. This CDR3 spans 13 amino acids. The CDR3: CASSVTQNTEAFF. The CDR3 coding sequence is TGTGCCAGCAGTGTAACCCAGAACACTGAAGCTTTCTTT.

CDR3 residues: CASSAASGTTDTQYF. In nucleotides, the CDR3 is TGCGCCAGCAGCGCAGCGTCAGGAACCACAGATACGCAGTATTTT. The J gene is TRBJ2-3, the V gene TRBV5-1, with D uncertain. Between the trimmed V and J ends, which lost 4 bases and 2 bases, there was a span of 14 bases. The CDR3 loop spans 15 amino acids. CDR1 and CDR2 (germline): SGHRS, YFSETQ.

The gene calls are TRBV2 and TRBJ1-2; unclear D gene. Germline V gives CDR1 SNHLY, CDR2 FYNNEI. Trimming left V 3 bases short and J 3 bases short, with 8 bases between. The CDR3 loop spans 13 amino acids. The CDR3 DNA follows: TGTGCCAGCAGTGATTCGGTTTACTATGGCTACACCTTC. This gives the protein CASSDSVYYGYTF.

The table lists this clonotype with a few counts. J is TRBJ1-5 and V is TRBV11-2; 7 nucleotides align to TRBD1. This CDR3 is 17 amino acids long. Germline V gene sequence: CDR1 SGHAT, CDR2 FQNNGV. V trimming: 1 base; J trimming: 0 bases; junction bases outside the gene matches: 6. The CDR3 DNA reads TGTGCCAGCAGCTTAGGGACCGGGACAGATAGCAATCAGCCCCAGCATTTT. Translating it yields CASSLGTGTDSNQPQHF.

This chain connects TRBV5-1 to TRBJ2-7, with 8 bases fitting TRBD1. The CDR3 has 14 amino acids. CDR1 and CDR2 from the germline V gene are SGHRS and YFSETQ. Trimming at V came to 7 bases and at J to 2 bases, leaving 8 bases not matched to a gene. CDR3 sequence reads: CASGTGTGPYEQYF. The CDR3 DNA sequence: TGCGCCAGCGGTACCGGGACAGGTCCCTACGAGCAGTACTTC. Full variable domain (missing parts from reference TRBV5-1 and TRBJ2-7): KAGVTQTPRYLIKTRGQQVTLSCSPISGHRSVSWYQQTPGQGLQFLFEYFSETQRNKGNFPGRFSGRQFSNSRSEMNVSTLELGDSALYLCASGTGTGPYEQYFGPGTRLTVT.

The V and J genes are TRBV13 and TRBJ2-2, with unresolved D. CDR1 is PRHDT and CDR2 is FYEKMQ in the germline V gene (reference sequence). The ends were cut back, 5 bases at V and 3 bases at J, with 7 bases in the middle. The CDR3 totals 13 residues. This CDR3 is CASSRDDTGELFF. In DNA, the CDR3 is TGTGCCAGCAGCAGAGACGACACCGGGGAGCTGTTTTTT.

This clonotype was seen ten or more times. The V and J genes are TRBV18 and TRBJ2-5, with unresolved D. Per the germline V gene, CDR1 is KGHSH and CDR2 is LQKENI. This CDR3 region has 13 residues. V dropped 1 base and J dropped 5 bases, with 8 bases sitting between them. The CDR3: CASSPLWSETQYF. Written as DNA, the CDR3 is TGTGCCAGCTCACCACTATGGTCGGAGACCCAGTACTTC.

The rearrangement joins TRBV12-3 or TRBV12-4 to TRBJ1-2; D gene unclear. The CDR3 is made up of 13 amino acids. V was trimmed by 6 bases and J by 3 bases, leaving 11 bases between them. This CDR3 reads CASRHSDYYGYTF. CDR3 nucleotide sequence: TGTGCCAGCAGGCACTCGGACTACTATGGCTACACCTTC.

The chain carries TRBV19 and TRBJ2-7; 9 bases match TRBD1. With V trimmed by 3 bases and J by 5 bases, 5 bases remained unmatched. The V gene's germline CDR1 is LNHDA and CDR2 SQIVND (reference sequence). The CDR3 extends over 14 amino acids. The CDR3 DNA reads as TGTGCCAGTAGTATGGGACAGGGTCTAAACGAGCAGTACTTC. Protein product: CASSMGQGLNEQYF. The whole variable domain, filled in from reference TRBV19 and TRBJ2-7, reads DGGITQSPKYLFRKEGQNVTLSCEQNLNHDAMYWYRQDPGQGLRLIYYSQIVNDFQKGDIAEGYSVSREKKESFPLTVTSAQKNPTAFYLCASSMGQGLNEQYFGPGTRLTVT.

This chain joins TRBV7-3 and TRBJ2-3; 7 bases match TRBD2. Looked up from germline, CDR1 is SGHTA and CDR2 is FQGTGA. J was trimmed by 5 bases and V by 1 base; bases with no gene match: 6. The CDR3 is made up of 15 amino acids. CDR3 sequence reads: CASSLKPREGDTQYF. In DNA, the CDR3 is TGTGCCAGCAGCTTAAAGCCCAGGGAGGGAGATACGCAGTATTTT.

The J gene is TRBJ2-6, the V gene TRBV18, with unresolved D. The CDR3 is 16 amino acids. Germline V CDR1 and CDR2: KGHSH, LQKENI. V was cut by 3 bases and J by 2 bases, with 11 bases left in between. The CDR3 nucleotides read TGTGCCAGCTCACCGGGCAGAGGTCCTGGGGCCAACGTCCTGACTTTC. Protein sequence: CASSPGRGPGANVLTF.

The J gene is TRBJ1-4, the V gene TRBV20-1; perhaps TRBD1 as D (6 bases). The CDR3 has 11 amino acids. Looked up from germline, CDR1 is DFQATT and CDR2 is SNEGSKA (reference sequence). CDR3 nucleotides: TGCAGCGGACAGCAGCATGAAAAACTGTTTTTT. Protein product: CSGQQHEKLFF.

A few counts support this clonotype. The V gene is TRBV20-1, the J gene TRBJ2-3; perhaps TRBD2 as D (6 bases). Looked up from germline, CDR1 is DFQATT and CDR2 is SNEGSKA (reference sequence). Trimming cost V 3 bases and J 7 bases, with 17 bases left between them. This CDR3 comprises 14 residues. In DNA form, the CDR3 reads TGCAGTGCTAGGGTAGCGGCCGTGGGAAATACGCAGTATTTT. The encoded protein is CSARVAAVGNTQYF.

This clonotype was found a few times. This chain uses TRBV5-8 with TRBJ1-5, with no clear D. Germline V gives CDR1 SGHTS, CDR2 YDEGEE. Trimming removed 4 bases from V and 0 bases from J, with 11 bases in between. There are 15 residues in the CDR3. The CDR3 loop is CASSPGRDSNQPQHF. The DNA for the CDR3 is TGTGCCAGCAGCCCCGGGAGGGATAGCAATCAGCCCCAGCATTTT.

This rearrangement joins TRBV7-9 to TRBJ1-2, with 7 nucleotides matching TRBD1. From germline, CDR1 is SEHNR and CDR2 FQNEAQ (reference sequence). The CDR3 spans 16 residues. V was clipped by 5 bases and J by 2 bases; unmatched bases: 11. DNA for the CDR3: TGTGCCAGCAGCAGGCTCCTCGACAGGGAGAACTATGGCTACACCTTC. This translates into CASSRLLDRENYGYTF.

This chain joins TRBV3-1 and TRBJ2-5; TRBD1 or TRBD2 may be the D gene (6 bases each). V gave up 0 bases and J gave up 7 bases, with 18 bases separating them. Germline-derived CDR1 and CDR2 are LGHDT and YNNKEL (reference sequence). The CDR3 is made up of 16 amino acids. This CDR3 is CASSQDPGQGRRTQYF. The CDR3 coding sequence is TGTGCCAGCAGCCAAGACCCGGGCCAGGGGAGGCGGACCCAGTACTTC.

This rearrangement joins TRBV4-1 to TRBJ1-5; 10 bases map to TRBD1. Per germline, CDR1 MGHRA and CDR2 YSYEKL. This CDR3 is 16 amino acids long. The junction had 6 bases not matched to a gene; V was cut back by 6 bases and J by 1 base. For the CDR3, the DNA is TGCGCCAGCAGTCGGACAGGGGGGATGAGCAATCAGCCCCAGCATTTT. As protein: CASSRTGGMSNQPQHF.